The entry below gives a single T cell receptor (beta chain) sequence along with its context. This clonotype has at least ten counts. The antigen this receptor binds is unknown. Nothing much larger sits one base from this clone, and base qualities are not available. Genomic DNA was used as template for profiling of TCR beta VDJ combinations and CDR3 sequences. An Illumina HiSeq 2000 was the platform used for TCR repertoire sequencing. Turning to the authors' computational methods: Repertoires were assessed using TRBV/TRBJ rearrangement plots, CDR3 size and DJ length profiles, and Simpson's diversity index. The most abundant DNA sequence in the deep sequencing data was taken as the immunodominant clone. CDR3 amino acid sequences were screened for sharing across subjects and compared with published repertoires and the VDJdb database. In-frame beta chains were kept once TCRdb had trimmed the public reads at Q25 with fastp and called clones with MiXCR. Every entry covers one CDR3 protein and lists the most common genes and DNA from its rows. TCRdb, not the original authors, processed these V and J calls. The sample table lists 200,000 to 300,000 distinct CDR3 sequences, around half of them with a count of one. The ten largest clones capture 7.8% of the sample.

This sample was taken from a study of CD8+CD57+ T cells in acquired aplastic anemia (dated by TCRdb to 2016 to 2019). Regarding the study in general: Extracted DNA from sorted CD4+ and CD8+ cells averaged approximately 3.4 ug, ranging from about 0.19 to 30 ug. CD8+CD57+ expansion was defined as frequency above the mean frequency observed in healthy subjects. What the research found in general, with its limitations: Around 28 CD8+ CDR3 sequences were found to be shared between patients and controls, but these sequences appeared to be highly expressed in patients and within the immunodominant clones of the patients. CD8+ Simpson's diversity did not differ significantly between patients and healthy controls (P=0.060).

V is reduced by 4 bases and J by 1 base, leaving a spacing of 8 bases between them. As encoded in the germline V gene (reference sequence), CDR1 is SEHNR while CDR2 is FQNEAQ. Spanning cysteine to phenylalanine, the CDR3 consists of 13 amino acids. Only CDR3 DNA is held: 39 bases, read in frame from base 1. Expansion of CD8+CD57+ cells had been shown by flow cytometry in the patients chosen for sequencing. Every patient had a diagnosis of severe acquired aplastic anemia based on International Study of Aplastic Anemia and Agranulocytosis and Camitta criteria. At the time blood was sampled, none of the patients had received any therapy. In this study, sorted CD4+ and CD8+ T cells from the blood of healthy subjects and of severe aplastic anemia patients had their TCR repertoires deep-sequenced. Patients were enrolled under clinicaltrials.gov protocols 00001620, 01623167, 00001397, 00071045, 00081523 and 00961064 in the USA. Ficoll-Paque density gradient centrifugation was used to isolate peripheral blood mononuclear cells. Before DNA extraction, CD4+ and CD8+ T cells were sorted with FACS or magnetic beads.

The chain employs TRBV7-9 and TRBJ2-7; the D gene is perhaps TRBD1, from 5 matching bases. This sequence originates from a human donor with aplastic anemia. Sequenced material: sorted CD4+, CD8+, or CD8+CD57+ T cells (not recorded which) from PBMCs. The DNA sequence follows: TGTGCCAGCAGCTCGGACATTTCCTACGAGCAGTACTTC. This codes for CASSSDISYEQYF.